These T cell receptor beta chains were read from a single sample in a study of T cells in Graves' hyperthyroidism and ophthalmopathy. One entry per CDR3 protein, called by TCRdb with MiXCR from the multiplex PCR reads. The sample has 530,000 or so distinct CDR3 sequences, 15% to 20% seen once. The sequencing sample was made of blood. The receptors originated from a woman aged 18-30 years with Graves' ophthalmopathy. The CDR3 runs from the conserved cysteine through the conserved F or W.

>TRBV19
CASQAAGLSNQPQHF
>TRBV20-1
CSARATSGVFNEQFF
>TRBV11-2
CASSSRQASYEQYF
>TRBV7-9
CASSLAGVTNTQYF
>TRBV6-5
CASSYGLGQGRVF
>TRBV12-5
CASGSGARPTDTQYF
>TRBV29-1
CSVPRVLLGPAEAFF
>TRBV29-1
CSVEEGGTYEQYF
>TRBV7-6
CASSLEGSGGYQETQYF
>TRBV7-2
CASSPPTATEAFF
>TRBV19
CASSILQGARANVLTF
>TRBV6-6
CASSYGRATGELFF
>TRBV6-2/TRBV6-3
CASSYSDRNQPQHF
>TRBV28
CASRGTYNSPLHF
>TRBV6-1
CASWTASSNQPQHF
>TRBV20-1
CSARGNRGAHTEAFF
>TRBV30
CAWSFWEETQYF
>TRBV5-6
CASSLAATSTGANVLTF
>TRBV29-1
CSVVGPENTEAFF
>TRBV29-1
CSRPGLAPYNEQFF
>TRBV4-1
CASSLRQGENTEAFF
>TRBV6-5
CASSYTTGRIGTGELFF
>TRBV9
CASSATGTGNTIYF
>TRBV12-3/TRBV12-4
CASSQGGAGELFF
>TRBV19
CASSGRGRRHSNQPQHF
>TRBV30
CAWTARRGYTF
>TRBV5-1
CASSQQGGATEAFF
>TRBV3-1
CASSQARTGIRNTIYF
>TRBV19
CASSISIMGNQPQHF
>TRBV28
CASSHGQDTDTQYF
>TRBV18
CASSPLGIEQFF
>TRBV15
CATSRDLGSYEQYF
>TRBV11-2
CASSSWVGREQETQYF
>TRBV12-3/TRBV12-4
CASSRGSSQPQHF
>TRBV28
CASSPGEFRNTEAFF
>TRBV5-1
CASSLEGTGELFF
>TRBV11-2
CASSLDREAIEQFF
>TRBV2
CASTLTGGVYNEQFF
>TRBV28
CASSLVAEIQETQYF
>TRBV18
CASSAGQGYGYTF
>TRBV13
CASSGLPIIAGELFF
>TRBV5-1
CASSSRNFGTFTEAFF
>TRBV12-3/TRBV12-4
CASSLQGATGELFF
>TRBV11-2
CASSSHSGGNEQYF
>TRBV11-3
CASSVRTGFEQYF
>TRBV30
CAWSPPRDGNTGELFF
>TRBV30
CAWSAEETDTQYF
>TRBV2
CASSEDRVGQPQHF
>TRBV19
CASSISRSSNQPQHF
>TRBV27
CASRLTVNYGYTF